Listed below are T cell receptor beta chains from one sample, sequenced in a study of shared clonotypes between healthy human individuals. The assay was immunoSEQ multiplex PCR, and TCRdb's table has in-frame clones only and misses some. The table lists hundreds of thousands of clones, around 95% of them singletons. The sample taken for sequencing was naive CD8+ T cells sorted from blood. These receptor sequences come from a woman in her 30s in good health. The CDR3 runs from the conserved cysteine through the conserved F or W. Fields, in order: D gene, clone size, V gene, J gene, CDR3 protein, CDR3 DNA. D genes are given only for firm matches. The size of a clone is reported for some rows only, either as once, few or many, or as a class for expanded clones.

d_gene: .
abundance: .
v_gene: TRBV27
j_gene: TRBJ1-2
CDR3aa: CASSLAQGTFYGYTF
CDR3nt: TGTGCCAGCAGTTTAGCCCAGGGAACCTTCTATGGCTACACCTTC

d_gene: .
abundance: few
v_gene: TRBV27
j_gene: TRBJ1-5
CDR3aa: CASSLREPNQPQHF
CDR3nt: TGTGCCAGCAGTTTACGTGAGCCCAATCAGCCCCAGCATTTT

d_gene: .
abundance: .
v_gene: TRBV12-5
j_gene: TRBJ2-7
CDR3aa: CASGLNPGARGGRRNPFLSYEQYF
CDR3nt: TGTGCTAGTGGTTTGAATCCAGGGGCGAGAGGCGGGAGAAGGAACCCTTTCTTATCCTACGAGCAGTACTTC

d_gene: .
abundance: .
v_gene: TRBV5-1
j_gene: TRBJ2-1
CDR3aa: CASSPQEDEQFF
CDR3nt: TGCGCCAGCAGCCCGCAGGAGGACGAGCAGTTCTTC

d_gene: .
abundance: once
v_gene: TRBV7-9
j_gene: TRBJ1-1
CDR3aa: CASSSKALNTEAFF
CDR3nt: TGTGCCAGCAGCTCAAAGGCATTGAACACTGAAGCTTTCTTT

d_gene: TRBD2
abundance: .
v_gene: TRBV5-6
j_gene: TRBJ2-1
CDR3aa: CASSLALAGRYNEQFF
CDR3nt: TGTGCCAGCAGCTTGGCCCTAGCGGGGAGGTACAATGAGCAGTTCTTC

d_gene: .
abundance: .
v_gene: TRBV28
j_gene: TRBJ2-3
CDR3aa: CASSFTDNTDTQYF
CDR3nt: TGTGCCAGCAGTTTTACTGATAACACAGATACGCAGTATTTT

d_gene: TRBD2
abundance: .
v_gene: TRBV7-3
j_gene: TRBJ2-5
CDR3aa: CASSQGRNAGGSETQYF
CDR3nt: TGTGCCAGCAGCCAAGGACGAAACGCGGGAGGGAGTGAGACCCAGTACTTC

d_gene: TRBD2
abundance: once
v_gene: TRBV5-5
j_gene: TRBJ2-7
CDR3aa: CASSLELAGREQYF
CDR3nt: TGTGCCAGCAGCTTGGAACTAGCGGGGCGCGAGCAGTACTTC

d_gene: .
abundance: .
v_gene: TRBV25-1
j_gene: TRBJ1-4
CDR3aa: CASSEIDTYEKLFF
CDR3nt: TGTGCCAGCAGTGAAATCGACACATATGAAAAACTGTTTTTT

d_gene: .
abundance: few
v_gene: TRBV6-5
j_gene: TRBJ1-2
CDR3aa: CASSYGGAGGYTF
CDR3nt: TGTGCCAGCAGTTATGGGGGCGCCGGGGGCTACACCTTC

d_gene: .
abundance: few
v_gene: TRBV19
j_gene: TRBJ2-7
CDR3aa: CASSNWDSEQYF
CDR3nt: TGTGCCAGTAGTAATTGGGACTCCGAGCAGTACTTC

d_gene: TRBD2
abundance: .
v_gene: TRBV7-2
j_gene: TRBJ2-7
CDR3aa: CASSLEGTSGFEQYF
CDR3nt: TGTGCCAGCAGCTTAGAAGGGACTAGCGGTTTCGAGCAGTACTTC

d_gene: TRBD2
abundance: .
v_gene: TRBV15
j_gene: TRBJ2-5
CDR3aa: CATSTTTGTSGRKAGQETQYF
CDR3nt: TGTGCCACCAGCACCACTACCGGGACTAGCGGGAGGAAGGCAGGTCAAGAGACCCAGTACTTC